This TCR beta chain was recorded in a study of beta chain features in type 1 diabetes. Study outcomes and limitations: Moderate yet significant TCRB CDR3 shortening was seen in Type 1 diabetes patients in all four CD4+ subsets.

The CDR3 loop spans 16 amino acids. The germline gives CDR1 LNHNV, CDR2 YYDKDF (reference sequence). The V end lost 0 bases, the J end lost 10 bases, and 18 bases lay between the germline ends. Details on this clone: Its antigen is still unknown.

Investigators reverse transcribed all isolated RNA, so they sequenced expressed TCRB transcripts. Profiled with immunoSEQ multiplex PCR; TCRdb holds only in-frame clones, not every one. The sample gives hundreds of thousands of clones, over 12% of which show up once; approximately 0.039% is in the top ten. The V and J genes are TRBV15 and TRBJ2-2, with D possibly TRBD1 on 6 matching bases. Sequencing was done on a sample of naive CD4+ T cells from blood. The TCR originated in a man younger than 35 with type 1 diabetes. CDR3 protein: CATSRDRGSGGQELFF. DNA of the CDR3: TGTGCCACCAGCAGAGATCGAGGAAGTGGGGGCCAGGAGCTGTTTTTT.